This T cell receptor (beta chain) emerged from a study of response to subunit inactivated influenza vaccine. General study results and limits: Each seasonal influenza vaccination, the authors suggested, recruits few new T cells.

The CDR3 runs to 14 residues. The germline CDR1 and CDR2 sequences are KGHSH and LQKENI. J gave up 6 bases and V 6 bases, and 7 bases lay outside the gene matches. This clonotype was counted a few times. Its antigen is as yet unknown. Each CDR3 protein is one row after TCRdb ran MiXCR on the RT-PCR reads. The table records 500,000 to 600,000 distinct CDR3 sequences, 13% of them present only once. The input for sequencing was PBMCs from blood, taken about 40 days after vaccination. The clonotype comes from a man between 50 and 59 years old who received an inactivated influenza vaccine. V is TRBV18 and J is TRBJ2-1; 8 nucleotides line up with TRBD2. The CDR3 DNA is TGTGCCAGCTCCCCCGGGGGGGGCCTCAATGAGCAGTTCTTC. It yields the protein CASSPGGGLNEQFF.